This T cell receptor (beta chain) was captured in a study of T cells after somatic rescue of genetic block. Some clones are missing from TCRdb's copy, which holds only in-frame ones; the method was immunoSEQ multiplex PCR. The sample lists over 95,000 clones, over 80% seen once, with 1.4% to 1.5% in the top ten. The CDR3 extends over 18 amino acids. Germline lookup yields CDR1 MDHEN and CDR2 SYDVKM. V shed 3 bases, J shed 0 bases, and the junction held 8 bases outside the gene matches. This clone came up once. V usage is TRBV28 and J usage is TRBJ2-3; 11 bases match TRBD2. Material for sequencing was peripheral blood mononuclear cells (PBMCs). The sequence came from a woman younger than 35. CDR3: CASSFRASGGKSTDTQYF. CDR3 bases: TGTGCCAGCAGTTTTCGGGCTAGCGGGGGGAAGAGCACAGATACGCAGTATTTT. The full variable domain, in which reference TRBV28 and TRBJ2-3 provide the parts outside the CDR3, is DVKVTQSSRYLVKRTGEKVFLECVQDMDHENMFWYRQDPGLGLRLIYFSYDVKMKEKGDIPEGYSVSREKKERFSLILESASTNQTSMYLCASSFRASGGKSTDTQYFGPGTRLTVL.